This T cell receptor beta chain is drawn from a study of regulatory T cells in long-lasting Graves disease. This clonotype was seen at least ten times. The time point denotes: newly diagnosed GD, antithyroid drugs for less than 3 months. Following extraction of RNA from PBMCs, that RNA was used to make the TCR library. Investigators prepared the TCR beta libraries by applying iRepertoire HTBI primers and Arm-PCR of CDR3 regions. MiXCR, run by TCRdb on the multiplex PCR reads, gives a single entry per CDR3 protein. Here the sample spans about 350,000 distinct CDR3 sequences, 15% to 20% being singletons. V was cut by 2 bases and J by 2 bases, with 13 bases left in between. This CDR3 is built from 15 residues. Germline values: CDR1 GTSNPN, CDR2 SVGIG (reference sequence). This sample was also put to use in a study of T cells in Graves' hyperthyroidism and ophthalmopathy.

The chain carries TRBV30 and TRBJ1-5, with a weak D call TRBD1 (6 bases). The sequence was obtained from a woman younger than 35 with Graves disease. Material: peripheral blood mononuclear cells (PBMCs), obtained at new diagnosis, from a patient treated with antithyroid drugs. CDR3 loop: CAWSLGASGNQPQHF. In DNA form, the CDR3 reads TGTGCCTGGAGTTTGGGGGCCTCGGGCAATCAGCCCCAGCATTTT.